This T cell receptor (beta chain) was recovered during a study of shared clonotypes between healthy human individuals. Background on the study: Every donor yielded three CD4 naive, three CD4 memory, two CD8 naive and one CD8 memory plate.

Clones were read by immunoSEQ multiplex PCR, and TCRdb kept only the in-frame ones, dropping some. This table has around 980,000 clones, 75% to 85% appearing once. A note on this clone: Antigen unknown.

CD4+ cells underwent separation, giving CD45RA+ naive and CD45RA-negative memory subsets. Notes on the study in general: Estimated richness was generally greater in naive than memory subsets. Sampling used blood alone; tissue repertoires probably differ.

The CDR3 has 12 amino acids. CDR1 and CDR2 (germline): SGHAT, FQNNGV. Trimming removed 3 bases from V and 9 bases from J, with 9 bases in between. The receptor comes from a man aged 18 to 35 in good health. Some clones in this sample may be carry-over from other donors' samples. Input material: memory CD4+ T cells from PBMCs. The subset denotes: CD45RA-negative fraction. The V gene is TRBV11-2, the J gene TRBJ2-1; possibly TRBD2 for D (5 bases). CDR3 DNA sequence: TGTGCCAGCAGCTTCACTAGGCGTGAGCAGTTCTTC. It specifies CASSFTRREQFF.